The clone carrying this T cell receptor (beta chain) was picked up one time. The antigen is unknown. This entry comes from a study of cytomegalovirus exposure and HLA in healthy donors. Overall study: The 130 or so validation repertoires, a later analysis reported, used the same platform as the 600 to 850 repertoires from the first cohort.

Notes on the study in general: Most TCR sequences showed up rarely, but some public TCRs showed up in many donors.

The ends lost 4 bases at V and 6 bases at J; junction bases unmatched: 8. CDR1 and CDR2 from the germline V gene are MNHEY and SMNVEV (reference sequence). The CDR3 sequence is 15 residues long. The data were produced by immunoSEQ multiplex PCR, yet TCRdb's version contains in-frame clones alone and is incomplete. The sample contains about 220,000 clones, 85% to 95% of which appear only once. This sequence was found in a woman under 30 in good health and CMV-seronegative. This chain uses TRBV27 with TRBJ2-2; 7 bases align to TRBD2. Material: PBMCs. Written as DNA, the CDR3 is TGTGCCAGCAGTTCCGGGGACGGGAGGCCCGGGGAGCTGTTTTTT. The encoded protein is CASSSGDGRPGELFF.